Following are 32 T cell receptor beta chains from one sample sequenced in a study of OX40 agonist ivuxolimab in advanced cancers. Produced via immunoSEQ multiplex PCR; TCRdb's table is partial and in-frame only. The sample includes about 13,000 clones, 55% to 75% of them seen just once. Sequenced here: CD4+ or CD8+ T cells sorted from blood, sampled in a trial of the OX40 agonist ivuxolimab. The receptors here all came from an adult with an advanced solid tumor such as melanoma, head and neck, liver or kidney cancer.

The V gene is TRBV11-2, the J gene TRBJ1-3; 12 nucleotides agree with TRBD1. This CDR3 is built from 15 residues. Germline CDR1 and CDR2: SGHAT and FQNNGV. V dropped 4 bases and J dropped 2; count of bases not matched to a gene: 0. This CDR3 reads CASSWDRGPGNTIYF. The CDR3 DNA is TGTGCCAGCAGCTGGGACAGGGGGCCTGGAAACACCATATATTTT.

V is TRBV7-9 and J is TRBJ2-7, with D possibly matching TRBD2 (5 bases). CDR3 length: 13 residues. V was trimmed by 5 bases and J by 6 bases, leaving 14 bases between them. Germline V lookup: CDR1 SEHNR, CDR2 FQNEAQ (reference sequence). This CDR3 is CASSLRASGEQYF. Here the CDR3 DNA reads TGTGCCAGCAGCCTGCGGGCCTCCGGCGAGCAGTACTTC.

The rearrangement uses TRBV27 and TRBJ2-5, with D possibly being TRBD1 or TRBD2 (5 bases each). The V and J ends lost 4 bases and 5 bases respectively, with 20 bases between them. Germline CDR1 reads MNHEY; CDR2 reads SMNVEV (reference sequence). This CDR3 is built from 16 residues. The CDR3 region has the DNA TGTGCCAGCAGTTCCGAGGGGTGGGTGGGGTTGGAGACCCAGTACTTC. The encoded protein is CASSSEGWVGLETQYF.

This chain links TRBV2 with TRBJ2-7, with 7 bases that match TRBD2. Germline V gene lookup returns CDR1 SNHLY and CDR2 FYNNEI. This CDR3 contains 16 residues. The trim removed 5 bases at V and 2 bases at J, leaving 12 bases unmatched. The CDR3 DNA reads TGTGCCAGCAGTCCCCACAGACTAGCCGGCGCCTACGAGCAGTACTTC. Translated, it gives CASSPHRLAGAYEQYF.

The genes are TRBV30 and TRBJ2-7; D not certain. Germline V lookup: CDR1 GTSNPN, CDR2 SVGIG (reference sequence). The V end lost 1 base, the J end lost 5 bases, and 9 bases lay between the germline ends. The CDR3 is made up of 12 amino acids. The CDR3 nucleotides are TGTGCCTGGAGTGACCCTCGGAACGAGCAGTACTTC. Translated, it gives CAWSDPRNEQYF.

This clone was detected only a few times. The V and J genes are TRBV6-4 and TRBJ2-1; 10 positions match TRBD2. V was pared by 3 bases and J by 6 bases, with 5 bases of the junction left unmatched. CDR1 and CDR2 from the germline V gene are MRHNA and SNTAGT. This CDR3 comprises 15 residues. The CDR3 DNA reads TGTGCCAGCAGTGAGGCTAGCGGGAGTCGCAATGAGCAGTTCTTC. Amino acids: CASSEASGSRNEQFF.

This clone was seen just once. CDR3 in DNA: TGTGCCACCAGCCCTACAGGGGAGGGATACAATGAGCAGTTCTTC. Amino acid sequence: CATSPTGEGYNEQFF. The chain couples TRBV15 to TRBJ2-1; D may be TRBD1 or TRBD2 (7 bases each). Germline CDR1 and CDR2: LNHNV and YYDKDF (reference sequence). The length of the CDR3 is 15 residues. With 5 bases removed from V and 4 bases from J, the gap between germline ends came to 15 bases.

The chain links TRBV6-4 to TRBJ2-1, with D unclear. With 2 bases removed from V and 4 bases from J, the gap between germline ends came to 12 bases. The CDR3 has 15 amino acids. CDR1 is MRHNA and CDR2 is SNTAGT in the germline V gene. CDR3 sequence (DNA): TGTGCCAGCAGTGACCCCGAGGTCCAGTACAATGAGCAGTTCTTC. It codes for CASSDPEVQYNEQFF.

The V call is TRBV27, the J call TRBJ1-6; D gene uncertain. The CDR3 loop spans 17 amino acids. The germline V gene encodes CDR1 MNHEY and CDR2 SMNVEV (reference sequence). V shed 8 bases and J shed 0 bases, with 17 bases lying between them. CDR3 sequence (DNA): TGTGCCAGCCCCAGGACGGGAAGAAGCTCCTATAATTCACCCCTCCACTTT. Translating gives CASPRTGRSSYNSPLHF.

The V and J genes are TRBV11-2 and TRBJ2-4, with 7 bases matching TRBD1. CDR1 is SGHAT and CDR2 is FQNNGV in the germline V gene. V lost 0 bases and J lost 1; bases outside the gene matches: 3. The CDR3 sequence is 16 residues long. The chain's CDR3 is CASSLDPQGAKNIQYF. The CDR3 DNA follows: TGTGCCAGCAGCTTAGACCCACAGGGGGCCAAAAACATTCAGTACTTC.

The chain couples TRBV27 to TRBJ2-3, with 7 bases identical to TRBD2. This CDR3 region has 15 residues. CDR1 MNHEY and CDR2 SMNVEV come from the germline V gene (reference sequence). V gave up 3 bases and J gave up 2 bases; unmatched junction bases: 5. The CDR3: CASSFWGRDTDTQYF. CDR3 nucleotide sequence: TGTGCCAGCAGTTTTTGGGGGAGGGACACAGATACGCAGTATTTT.

The CDR3: CASSQDRNRVTGELFF. CDR3 nucleotide sequence: TGCGCCAGCAGCCAAGATCGTAACAGGGTTACCGGGGAGCTGTTTTTT. This chain uses TRBV4-1 with TRBJ2-2, with D possibly TRBD1 on 6 matching bases. Per germline, CDR1 MGHRA and CDR2 YSYEKL. Trimming shortened V by 0 bases and J by 5 bases, and 13 bases separated the two germline ends. The CDR3 is made up of 16 amino acids.

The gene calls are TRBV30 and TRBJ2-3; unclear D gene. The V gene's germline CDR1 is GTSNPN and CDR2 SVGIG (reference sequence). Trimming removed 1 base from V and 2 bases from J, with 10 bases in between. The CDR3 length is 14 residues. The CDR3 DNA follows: TGTGCCTGGAGTGCCACTTCGTACACAGATACGCAGTATTTT. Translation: CAWSATSYTDTQYF.

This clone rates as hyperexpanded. In DNA, the CDR3 is TGTGCCAGCAGTGATGGCGGGGATGGCTACACCTTC. Encoded protein: CASSDGGDGYTF. This chain links TRBV6-5 with TRBJ1-2; D gene uncertain. This CDR3 spans 12 amino acids. Trimming pared 5 bases from V and 6 bases from J, leaving 10 bases between. Germline CDR1 reads MNHEY; CDR2 reads SVGAGI.

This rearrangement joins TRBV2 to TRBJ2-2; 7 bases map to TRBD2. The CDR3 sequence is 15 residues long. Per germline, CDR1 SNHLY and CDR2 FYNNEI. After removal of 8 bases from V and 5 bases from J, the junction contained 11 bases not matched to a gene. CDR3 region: CASSYGLEGTGELFF. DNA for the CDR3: TGTGCCAGCTCCTACGGACTAGAGGGGACCGGGGAGCTGTTTTTT.

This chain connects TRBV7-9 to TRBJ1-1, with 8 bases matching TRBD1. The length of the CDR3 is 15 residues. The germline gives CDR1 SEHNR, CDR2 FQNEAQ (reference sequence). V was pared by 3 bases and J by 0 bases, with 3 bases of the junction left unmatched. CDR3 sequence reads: CASSFGTGMNTEAFF. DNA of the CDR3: TGTGCCAGCAGCTTCGGGACAGGAATGAACACTGAAGCTTTCTTT.

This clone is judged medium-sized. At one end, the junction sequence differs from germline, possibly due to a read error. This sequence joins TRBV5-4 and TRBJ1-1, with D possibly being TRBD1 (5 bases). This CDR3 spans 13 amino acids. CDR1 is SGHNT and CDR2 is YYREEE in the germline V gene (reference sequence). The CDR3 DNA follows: TGTGCCAGCAGCGATATTATACAGGCCCGGGGGATCTTT. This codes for CASSDIIQARGIF.

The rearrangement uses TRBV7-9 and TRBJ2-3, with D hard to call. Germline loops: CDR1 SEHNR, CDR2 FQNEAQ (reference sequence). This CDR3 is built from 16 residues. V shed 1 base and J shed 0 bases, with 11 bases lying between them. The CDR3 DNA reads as TGTGCCAGCAGCTTAGGCACCTACGTTAGCACAGATACGCAGTATTTT. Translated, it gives CASSLGTYVSTDTQYF.

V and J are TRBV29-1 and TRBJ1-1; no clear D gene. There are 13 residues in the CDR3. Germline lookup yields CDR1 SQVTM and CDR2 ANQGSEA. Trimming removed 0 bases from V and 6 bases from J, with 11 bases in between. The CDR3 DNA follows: TGCAGCGTTGAAGATCGCGCGCTTGCTGAAGCTTTCTTT. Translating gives CSVEDRALAEAFF.

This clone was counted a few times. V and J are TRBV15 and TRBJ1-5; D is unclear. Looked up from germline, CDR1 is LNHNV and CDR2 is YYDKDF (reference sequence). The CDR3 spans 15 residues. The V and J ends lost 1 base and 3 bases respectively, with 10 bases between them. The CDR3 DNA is TGTGCCACCAGCAGAGGGGTTCCCTTCAATCAGCCCCAGCATTTT. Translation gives CATSRGVPFNQPQHF. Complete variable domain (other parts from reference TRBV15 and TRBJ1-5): DAMVIQNPRYQVTQFGKPVTLSCSQTLNHNVMYWYQQKSSQAPKLLFHYYDKDFNNEADTPDNFQSRRPNTSFCFLDIRSPGLGDTAMYLCATSRGVPFNQPQHFGDGTRLSIL.

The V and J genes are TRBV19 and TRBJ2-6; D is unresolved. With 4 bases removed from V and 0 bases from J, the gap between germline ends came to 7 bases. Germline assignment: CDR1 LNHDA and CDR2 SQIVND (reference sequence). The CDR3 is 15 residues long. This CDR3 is CASSTLNSGANVLTF. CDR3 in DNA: TGTGCCAGTAGTACCCTGAACTCTGGGGCCAACGTCCTGACTTTC.

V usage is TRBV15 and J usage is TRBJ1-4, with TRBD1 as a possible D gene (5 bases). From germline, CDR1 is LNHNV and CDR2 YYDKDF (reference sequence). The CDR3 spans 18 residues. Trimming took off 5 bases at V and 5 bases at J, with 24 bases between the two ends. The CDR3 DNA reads TGTGCCACCAGCTTCAACGGGGCGCGCCTCAGTAAAAATGAAAAACTGTTTTTT. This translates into CATSFNGARLSKNEKLFF. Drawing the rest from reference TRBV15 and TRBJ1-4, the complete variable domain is DAMVIQNPRYQVTQFGKPVTLSCSQTLNHNVMYWYQQKSSQAPKLLFHYYDKDFNNEADTPDNFQSRRPNTSFCFLDIRSPGLGDTAMYLCATSFNGARLSKNEKLFFGSGTQLSVL.

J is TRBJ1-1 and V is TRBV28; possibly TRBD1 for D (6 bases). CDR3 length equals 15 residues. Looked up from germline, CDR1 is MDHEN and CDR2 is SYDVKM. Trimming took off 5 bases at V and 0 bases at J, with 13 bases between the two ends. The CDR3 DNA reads TGTGCCAGCAGTCCCGGACAGACTGTGAACACTGAAGCTTTCTTT. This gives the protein CASSPGQTVNTEAFF.

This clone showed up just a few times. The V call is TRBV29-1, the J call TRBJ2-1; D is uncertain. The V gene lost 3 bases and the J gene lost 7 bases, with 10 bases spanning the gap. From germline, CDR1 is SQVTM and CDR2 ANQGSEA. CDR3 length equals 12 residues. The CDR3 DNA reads TGCAGCGTTGACGCCGGGTATAATGAGCAGTTCTTC. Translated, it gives CSVDAGYNEQFF.

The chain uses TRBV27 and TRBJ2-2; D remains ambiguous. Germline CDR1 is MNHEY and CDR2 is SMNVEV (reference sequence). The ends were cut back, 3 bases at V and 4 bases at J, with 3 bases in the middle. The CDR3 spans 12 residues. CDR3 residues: CASSLGTGELFF. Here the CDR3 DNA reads TGTGCCAGCAGTTTGGGCACCGGGGAGCTGTTTTTT.

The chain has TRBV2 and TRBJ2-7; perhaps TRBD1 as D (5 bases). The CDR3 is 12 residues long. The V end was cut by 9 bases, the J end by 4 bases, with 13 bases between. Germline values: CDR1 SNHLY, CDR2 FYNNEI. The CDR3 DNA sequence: TGTGCCAGTTCTGGACAACGATACGAGCAGTACTTC. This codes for CASSGQRYEQYF.

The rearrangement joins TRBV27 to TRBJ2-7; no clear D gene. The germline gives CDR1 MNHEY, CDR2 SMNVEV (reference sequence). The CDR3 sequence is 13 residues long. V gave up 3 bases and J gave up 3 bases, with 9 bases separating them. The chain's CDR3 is CASSFGHYYEQYF. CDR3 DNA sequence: TGTGCCAGCAGTTTCGGGCACTACTACGAGCAGTACTTC.

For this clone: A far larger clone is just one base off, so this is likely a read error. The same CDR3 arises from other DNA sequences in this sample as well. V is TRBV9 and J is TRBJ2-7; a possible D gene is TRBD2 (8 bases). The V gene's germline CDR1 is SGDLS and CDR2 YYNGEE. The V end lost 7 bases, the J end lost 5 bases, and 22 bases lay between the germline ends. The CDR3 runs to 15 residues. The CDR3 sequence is CASRGGQGGRDEQYF. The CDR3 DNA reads TGTGCCAGCCGCGGGGGGCAAGGGGGCAGGGACGAGCAGTACTTC.

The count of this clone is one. For the CDR3, the DNA is TGTGCCTGGAGCGAATCGGGCTATACTGAAGCTTTCTTT. Translated: CAWSESGYTEAFF. V and J are TRBV30 and TRBJ1-1; D gene ambiguous. The germline V and J ends were trimmed by 3 bases and 5 bases, with 13 bases remaining between them. This CDR3 region has 13 residues. The germline CDR1 and CDR2 sequences are GTSNPN and SVGIG (reference sequence).

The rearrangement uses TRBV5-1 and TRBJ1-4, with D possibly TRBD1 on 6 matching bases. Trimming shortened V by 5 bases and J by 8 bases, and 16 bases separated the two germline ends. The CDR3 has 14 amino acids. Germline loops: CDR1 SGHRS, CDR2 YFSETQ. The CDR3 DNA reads TGCGCCAGCAGAGGTGAGACAGGACACGAAAAACTGTTTTTT. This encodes CASRGETGHEKLFF. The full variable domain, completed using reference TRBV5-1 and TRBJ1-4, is KAGVTQTPRYLIKTRGQQVTLSCSPISGHRSVSWYQQTPGQGLQFLFEYFSETQRNKGNFPGRFSGRQFSNSRSEMNVSTLELGDSALYLCASRGETGHEKLFFGSGTQLSVL.

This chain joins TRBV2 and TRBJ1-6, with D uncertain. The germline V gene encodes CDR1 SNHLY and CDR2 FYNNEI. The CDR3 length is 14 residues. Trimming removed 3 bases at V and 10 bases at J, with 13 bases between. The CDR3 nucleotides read TGTGCCAGCAGTGAGTGGCAGGCTAACTCACCCCTCCACTTT. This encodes CASSEWQANSPLHF.

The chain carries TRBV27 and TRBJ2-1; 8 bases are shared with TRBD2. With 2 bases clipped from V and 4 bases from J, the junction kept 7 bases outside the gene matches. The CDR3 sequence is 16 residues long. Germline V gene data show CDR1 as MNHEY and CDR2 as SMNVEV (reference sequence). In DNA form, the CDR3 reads TGTGCCAGCAGTTTAACCATGACTAGCGTATACAATGAGCAGTTCTTC. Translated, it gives CASSLTMTSVYNEQFF.